These 7 T cell receptor beta chains share one sample of origin, sequenced in a study of blood T cell repertoires in COVID-19. Here immunoSEQ multiplex PCR was the method, and the copy in TCRdb shows in-frame clones only, minus some. The repertoire includes 81,000 or so clones, 89% of them detected once, and more than 10% sits in the top ten. The sample consisted of peripheral blood. The source is a man aged 65 to 85 with active or convalescent COVID-19.

This clone has a single count. This sequence joins TRBV3-1 (or the pseudogene TRBV3-2) and TRBJ1-2; the D gene is possibly TRBD1 (5 bases). Germline CDR1 and CDR2: LGHDT and YNNKEL (reference sequence). The V and J ends lost 5 bases and 8 bases respectively, with 21 bases between them. The CDR3 runs to 15 residues. The CDR3 bases are TGTGCCAGCAGCAAAAACGATATGTCTTCAGGGGGCTACACCTTC. Protein sequence: CASSKNDMSSGGYTF.

This chain connects TRBV3-1 (or the pseudogene TRBV3-2) to TRBJ1-5; D uncertain. There are 12 residues in the CDR3. V gave up 1 base and J gave up 12 bases, with 10 bases separating them. Germline V gene sequence: CDR1 LGHDT, CDR2 YNNKEL (reference sequence). This CDR3 reads CASSQAGLDQHF. The CDR3 DNA reads as TGTGCCAGCAGCCAAGCTGGACTGGACCAGCATTTT.

Only one count was recorded for this clone. The gene calls are TRBV3-1 (or the pseudogene TRBV3-2) and TRBJ2-5; 7 bases line up with TRBD2. The germline V gene encodes CDR1 LGHDT and CDR2 YNNKEL (reference sequence). V was pared by 5 bases and J by 4 bases, with 7 bases of the junction left unmatched. This CDR3 is built from 14 residues. Here the CDR3 DNA reads TGTGCCAGCAGCGGGGGGGGAATAAGAGAGACCCAGTACTTC. As protein: CASSGGGIRETQYF.

The rearrangement joins TRBV5-4 to TRBJ1-2, with unresolved D. CDR1 SGHNT and CDR2 YYREEE come from the germline V gene (reference sequence). V was clipped by 1 base and J by 4 bases, with 14 bases between them. The CDR3 length is 15 residues. The CDR3 spells CASSLSSGGFYGYTF. CDR3 sequence (DNA): TGTGCCAGCAGCTTGAGTTCGGGAGGGTTCTATGGCTACACCTTC.

This rearrangement joins TRBV27 to TRBJ2-5, with D possibly being TRBD2 (5 bases). Germline V CDR1 and CDR2: MNHEY, SMNVEV (reference sequence). The ends were cut back, 5 bases at V and 1 base at J, with 17 bases in the middle. This CDR3 has 16 amino acids. The CDR3 bases are TGTGCCAGCAGTCCAGATCCGGGATCCTTCCAAGAGACCCAGTACTTC. The encoded protein is CASSPDPGSFQETQYF.

This sequence joins TRBV27 and TRBJ2-1; 11 nucleotides align to TRBD2. CDR3 length equals 15 residues. V lost 1 base, J lost 7 bases, and 3 bases stayed unmatched. Germline CDR1 and CDR2: MNHEY and SMNVEV (reference sequence). The CDR3 spells CASSLLAGGPNEQFF. DNA for the CDR3: TGTGCCAGCAGTTTATTAGCGGGGGGGCCAAATGAGCAGTTCTTC.

The V call is TRBV4-3, the J call TRBJ2-7; D gene uncertain. The CDR3 consists of 14 residues. The germline V and J ends were trimmed by 3 bases and 2 bases, with 11 bases remaining between them. Germline CDR1 is LGHNA and CDR2 is YSLEER. The CDR3 is CASSQALGTYEQYF. The CDR3 DNA follows: TGCGCCAGCAGCCAGGCGCTGGGCACCTACGAGCAGTACTTC.